Described below is a single T cell receptor beta chain sequence and its context. The data were taken from a study of blood T cell repertoires in COVID-19. V lost 4 bases and J 3 bases, leaving 12 bases between the germline ends. CDR3 length equals 15 residues. Germline-derived CDR1 and CDR2 are KGHDR and SFDVKD. Profiling relied on immunoSEQ multiplex PCR, and the TCRdb table lists in-frame clones only, not all of them. The table shows about 200,000 clones, with around 80% occurring only once. The sequenced sample consisted of peripheral blood. This rearrangement joins TRBV24-1 to TRBJ1-5, with D tentatively TRBD1 (5 bases). This sequence was found in a woman aged 50 to 65 with acute or convalescent COVID-19. DNA for the CDR3: TGTGCCACCAGTGACTCCGGACACCTCAATCAGCCCCAGCATTTT. Translated: CATSDSGHLNQPQHF.